Detailed here is one T cell receptor (beta chain). These data are taken from a study of blood T cell repertoires in COVID-19. Looking at the study overall: Both acute and convalescent COVID-19 samples were obtained from the United States, Italy and Spain. The cDNA or gDNA used as material had been derived from T cells, B-cell-depleted T cells, or PBMCs.

Authors' methods: Estimation of nucleated cell counts was performed using reference gene primer amplification. This table comes from immunoSEQ multiplex PCR, and its TCRdb copy is limited to in-frame clones, with some not included. V, J and clone size are taken as reported in that table, and D and trimming were inferred from the DNA itself. The sample has approximately 84,000 clones, about 83% seen once. Trimming cost V 5 bases and J 0 bases; bases outside gene matches: 1. The CDR3 covers 14 residues. The V gene's germline CDR1 is MNHNY and CDR2 SVGAGI (reference sequence). This receptor was obtained from a woman older than 75 with acute or convalescent COVID-19. The specimen sequenced was peripheral blood. The V and J genes are TRBV6-6 and TRBJ2-7, with 10 positions matching TRBD1. The chain's CDR3 is CASSRTGGSYEQYF. DNA for the CDR3: TGTGCCAGCAGTAGGACAGGGGGCTCCTACGAGCAGTACTTC.